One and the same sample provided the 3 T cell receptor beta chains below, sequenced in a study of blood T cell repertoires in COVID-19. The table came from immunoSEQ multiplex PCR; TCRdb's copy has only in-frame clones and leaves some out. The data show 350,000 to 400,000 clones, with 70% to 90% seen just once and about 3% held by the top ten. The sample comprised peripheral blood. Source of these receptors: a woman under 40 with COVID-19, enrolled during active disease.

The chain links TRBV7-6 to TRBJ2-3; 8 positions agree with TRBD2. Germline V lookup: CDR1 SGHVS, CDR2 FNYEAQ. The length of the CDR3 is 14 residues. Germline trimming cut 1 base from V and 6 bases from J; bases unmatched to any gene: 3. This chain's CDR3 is CASSLGGGPDTQYF. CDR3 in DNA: TGTGCCAGCAGCTTAGGCGGGGGGCCCGATACGCAGTATTTT.

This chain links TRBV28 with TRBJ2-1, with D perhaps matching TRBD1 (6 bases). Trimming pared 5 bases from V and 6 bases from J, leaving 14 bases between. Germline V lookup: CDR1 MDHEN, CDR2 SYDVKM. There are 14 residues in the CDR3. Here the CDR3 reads CASSLLGASNEQFF. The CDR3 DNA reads TGTGCCAGCAGTCTCTTGGGGGCTTCCAATGAGCAGTTCTTC.

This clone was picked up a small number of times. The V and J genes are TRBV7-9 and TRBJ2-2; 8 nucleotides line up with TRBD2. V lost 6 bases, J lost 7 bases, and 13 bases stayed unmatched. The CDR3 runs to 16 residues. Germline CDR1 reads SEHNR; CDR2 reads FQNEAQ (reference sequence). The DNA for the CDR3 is TGTGCCAGCAGTTCATCTAGCGGGCGGTTTTTCGGGGAGCTGTTTTTT. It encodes CASSSSSGRFFGELFF.